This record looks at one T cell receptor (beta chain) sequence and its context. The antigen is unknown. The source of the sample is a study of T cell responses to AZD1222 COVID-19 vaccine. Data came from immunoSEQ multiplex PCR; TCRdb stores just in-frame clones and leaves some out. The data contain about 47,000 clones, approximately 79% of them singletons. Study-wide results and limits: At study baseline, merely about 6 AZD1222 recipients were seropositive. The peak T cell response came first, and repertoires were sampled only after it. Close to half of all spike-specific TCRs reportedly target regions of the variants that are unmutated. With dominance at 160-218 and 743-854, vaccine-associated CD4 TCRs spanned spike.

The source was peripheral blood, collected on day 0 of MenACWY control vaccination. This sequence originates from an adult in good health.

The CDR3, as DNA: TGCGCCAGCAGCAAGGAGCACTATGGCTACACCTTC. Amino acid sequence: CASSKEHYGYTF. The genes are TRBV5-1 and TRBJ1-2, with D unresolved. Trimming stripped 4 bases from V and 3 bases from J, with 7 bases between. Germline V gene lookup returns CDR1 SGHRS and CDR2 YFSETQ. The CDR3 is made up of 12 amino acids.